Below are 9 T cell receptor beta chains sequenced from a single sample in a study of T cell responses to AZD1222 COVID-19 vaccine. Sequencing used immunoSEQ multiplex PCR; TCRdb keeps in-frame clones, though not all of them. The sample carries 90,000 to 120,000 clones, approximately 89% recorded once. This specimen was peripheral blood, taken 28 days after the second dose of the MenACWY control vaccine. The origin of the receptors is an adult who received the MenACWY meningococcal vaccine as a control.

The chain has TRBV7-9 and TRBJ2-7, with D possibly being TRBD2 (5 bases). This CDR3 comprises 12 residues. With 1 base removed from V and 13 bases from J, the gap between germline ends came to 14 bases. The germline V gene encodes CDR1 SEHNR and CDR2 FQNEAQ (reference sequence). CDR3 coding DNA: TGTGCCAGCAGCTTAGACGAGGGCGCGATCTACTTC. Translating it yields CASSLDEGAIYF.

V usage is TRBV6-4 and J usage is TRBJ2-3; 15 positions agree with TRBD2. The V gene end was trimmed by 5 bases and the J gene end by 6 bases; junction bases not matched to a gene: 6. The CDR3 is made up of 16 amino acids. In germline, CDR1 is MRHNA, CDR2 SNTAGT. The CDR3 sequence is CASSRTSGGAWDTQYF. The CDR3 coding sequence is TGTGCCAGCAGTCGGACTAGCGGGGGGGCCTGGGATACGCAGTATTTT.

V is TRBV5-4 and J is TRBJ1-3; 7 nucleotides align to TRBD1. Per the germline V gene, CDR1 is SGHNT and CDR2 is YYREEE (reference sequence). The length of the CDR3 is 18 residues. Losses at the gene ends were 2 bases for V and 5 bases for J; bases not matched to a gene: 16. The CDR3: CASSFSWSTGEGRNTIYF. The CDR3 bases are TGTGCCAGCAGCTTCTCTTGGTCCACAGGGGAAGGTAGAAACACCATATATTTT.

The chain combines TRBV7-2 with TRBJ2-7; 10 positions agree with TRBD2. This CDR3 spans 16 amino acids. V lost 3 bases, J lost 5 bases, and 10 bases stayed unmatched. CDR1 and CDR2 (germline): SGHTA, FQGNSA. CDR3 bases: TGTGCCAGCAGCTTGACTAGCGGGCCGGCCGGGGACGAGCAGTACTTC. Amino acids: CASSLTSGPAGDEQYF.

The chain couples TRBV6-5 to TRBJ1-2; TRBD1 matches 7 bases. The CDR3 loop spans 12 amino acids. Germline assignment: CDR1 MNHEY and CDR2 SVGAGI. The ends lost 11 bases at V and 4 bases at J; junction bases unmatched: 7. This CDR3 reads CASGGQLYGYTF. CDR3 DNA sequence: TGTGCCTCGGGGGGACAGCTCTATGGCTACACCTTC.

The chain has TRBV18 and TRBJ1-6; D possibly corresponds to TRBD1 (5 bases). This CDR3 has 15 residues. With 2 bases removed from V and 8 bases from J, the gap between germline ends came to 13 bases. CDR1 and CDR2 from the germline V gene are KGHSH and LQKENI. The CDR3 bases are TGTGCCAGCTCACCAGACAGCGCCCGGGATTCACCCCTCCACTTT. It specifies CASSPDSARDSPLHF.

The gene calls are TRBV5-4 and TRBJ2-7, with D unclear. This CDR3 region has 14 residues. Trimming pared 3 bases from V and 2 bases from J, leaving 12 bases between. Germline V lookup: CDR1 SGHNT, CDR2 YYREEE (reference sequence). CDR3 in amino acids: CASSSDRSTYEQYF. As DNA, the CDR3 is TGTGCCAGCAGCTCCGATAGAAGCACCTACGAGCAGTACTTC. The full variable domain, in which reference TRBV5-4 and TRBJ2-7 provide the parts outside the CDR3, is ETGVTQSPTHLIKTRGQQVTLRCSSQSGHNTVSWYQQALGQGPQFIFQYYREEENGRGNFPPRFSGLQFPNYSSELNVNALELDDSALYLCASSSDRSTYEQYFGPGTRLTVT.

This chain connects TRBV7-2 to TRBJ2-7; D is uncertain. Germline V gene sequence: CDR1 SGHTA, CDR2 FQGNSA. The CDR3 covers 11 residues. V lost 5 bases, J lost 0 bases, and 2 bases lay in between. In DNA form, the CDR3 reads TGTGCCAGCAGCCCCTCCTACGAGCAGTACTTC. It yields the protein CASSPSYEQYF.

The chain has TRBV2 and TRBJ1-2; TRBD1 agrees at 8 bases. CDR3 length: 16 residues. With V trimmed by 6 bases and J by 0 bases, 9 bases remained unmatched. Germline lookup yields CDR1 SNHLY and CDR2 FYNNEI. CDR3 nucleotides: TGTGCCAGCAGAGGGACAGGAGACTTAGCTAACTATGGCTACACCTTC. Protein product: CASRGTGDLANYGYTF.